Listed below are T cell receptor beta chains from one sample, sequenced in a study of T cell responses to AZD1222 COVID-19 vaccine. Assay: immunoSEQ multiplex PCR; the TCRdb copy retains only in-frame clones and omits some. In the table there are around 200,000 clones, 80% to 90% of which are singletons. Sample: peripheral blood, taken on day 0 of AZD1222 vaccination. Source of these receptors: an adult in good health. CDR3s include the opening cysteine and the closing phenylalanine or tryptophan. A D gene is named only where the DNA matches it firmly. Not all rows give a size; the values are once, few, many and, for expanded clones, a class.

>.|once|TRBJ1-1|TRBV2
TGTGCCAGCAGTGAAACGGGAGGGCCGAGCGCTTTCTTT
CASSETGGPSAFF
>.|.|TRBJ1-3|TRBV4-3
TGCGCCAGCAGCCAAGATCAAGCAGGCCTCTCTGGAAACACCATATATTTT
CASSQDQAGLSGNTIYF
>TRBD2|.|TRBJ2-7|TRBV4-3
TGCGCCAGCAGCCAAGGGAGGGCTAGCGGGGGACTCGAGCAGTACTTC
CASSQGRASGGLEQYF
>.|.|TRBJ2-7|TRBV19
TGTGCCAGTAGTATGGGAAAGAGCTACGAGCAGTACTTC
CASSMGKSYEQYF
>TRBD2|.|TRBJ2-1|TRBV6-1
TGTGCCAGCAGTGAGGCCAGCGGGGGTGTCAATGAGCAGTTCTTC
CASSEASGGVNEQFF
>.|.|TRBJ1-3|TRBV7-8
TGTGCCAGCAGCTTTCGCCGGGGCGGCGCTTTAGAAAACACCATATATTTT
CASSFRRGGALENTIYF
>TRBD1|.|TRBJ2-7|TRBV7-2
TGTGCCAGCAGCGGACGACAGGGGGGCTACGAGCAGTACTTC
CASSGRQGGYEQYF
>TRBD1|once|TRBJ2-2|TRBV30
TGTGCCTGGAGACCGGGACAGTGGTCCGGGGAGCTGTTTTTT
CAWRPGQWSGELFF
>TRBD1|.|TRBJ2-1|TRBV2
TGTGCCAGCTTCCGGGACAGGGGATTCAATGAGCAGTTCTTC
CASFRDRGFNEQFF
>TRBD1|.|TRBJ1-4|TRBV9
TGTGCCAGCAGCGCGGGAGACAGGGGTGGAGAAAAACTGTTTTTT
CASSAGDRGGEKLFF
>TRBD1|.|TRBJ1-2|TRBV5-1
TGCGCCAGCAGCTCACGACAGGGTAACTATGGCTACACCTTC
CASSSRQGNYGYTF
>.|.|TRBJ2-2|TRBV10-3
TGTGCCATCACCGGGGTTACCGGGGAGCTGTTTTTT
CAITGVTGELFF
>TRBD1|.|TRBJ1-2|TRBV28
TGTGCCAGCAGACCGACAGGGAGTAACGGCTACACCTTC
CASRPTGSNGYTF
>TRBD2|.|TRBJ2-1|TRBV5-4
TGTGCCAGCAGCTTGCGCGGGACTAGCGTGTATGAGCAGTTCTTC
CASSLRGTSVYEQFF
>TRBD2|once|TRBJ2-2|TRBV4-2
TGTGCCAGCAGCCAAGAGGGTAGCGGGGGGGCCGCGAACACCGGGGAGCTGTTTTTT
CASSQEGSGGAANTGELFF
>.|.|TRBJ1-1|TRBV6-5
TGTGCCAGCAGTTACCAAGTCGACGCTGAAGCTTTCTTT
CASSYQVDAEAFF
>TRBD1|.|TRBJ1-2|TRBV7-9
TGTGCCAGCAGTCAGGGGACCGGGACAGGGCTCTATGGCTACACCTTC
CASSQGTGTGLYGYTF
>.|.|TRBJ1-1|TRBV4-3
TGCGCCAGCAGCCTCGAGGTACGGGGCACTGAAGCTTTCTTT
CASSLEVRGTEAFF
>TRBD1|.|TRBJ1-6|TRBV28
TGTGCCAGCACCCCCACGGCCGGGACAGGGGGCCGGACCCTCCACTTT
CASTPTAGTGGRTLHF
>.|.|TRBJ1-2|TRBV7-9
TGTGCCAGCAGCTTATGGATCGAGGACGCCCGGGGCTACACCTTC
CASSLWIEDARGYTF
>.|.|TRBJ2-3|TRBV9
TGTGCCAGCAGCGTACATAGACTATCCACTAGCACAGATACGCAGTATTTT
CASSVHRLSTSTDTQYF
>.|.|TRBJ1-5|TRBV13
TGTGCCAGCAGCCCCCATGGTTACCCGCCAATAGCGGAAAATCAGCCCCAGCATTTT
CASSPHGYPPIAENQPQHF
>.|.|TRBJ2-3|TRBV5-1
TGCGCCAGCAGCTTGGACGGACACTTCAGCACAGATACGCAGTATTTT
CASSLDGHFSTDTQYF
>TRBD1|.|TRBJ2-7|TRBV16
TGTGCCAGCAGCCAACCTTTTGGGCCAGGGGGCAACGAGCAGTACTTC
CASSQPFGPGGNEQYF
>TRBD1|.|TRBJ2-3|TRBV28
TGTGCCAGCAGCCAAGGAGGACAGGGGACAGATACGCAGTATTTT
CASSQGGQGTDTQYF
>.|once|TRBJ1-2|TRBV18
TGTGCCAGCTCACCAAGATCCGGGGGTGACTATGGCTACACCTTC
CASSPRSGGDYGYTF
>.|.|TRBJ1-6|TRBV27
TGTGCCAGCAGTTTATTAGGGCTAAATTCACCCCTCCACTTT
CASSLLGLNSPLHF
>.|.|TRBJ1-1|TRBV5-1
TGCGCCAGCAGCTTGGCGGGTATCGGGCCGAACACTGAAGCTTTCTTT
CASSLAGIGPNTEAFF
>.|few|TRBJ1-5|TRBV2
TGTGCCAGCAGAGTGGGGCAGGCGAGCAATCAGCCCCAGCATTTT
CASRVGQASNQPQHF